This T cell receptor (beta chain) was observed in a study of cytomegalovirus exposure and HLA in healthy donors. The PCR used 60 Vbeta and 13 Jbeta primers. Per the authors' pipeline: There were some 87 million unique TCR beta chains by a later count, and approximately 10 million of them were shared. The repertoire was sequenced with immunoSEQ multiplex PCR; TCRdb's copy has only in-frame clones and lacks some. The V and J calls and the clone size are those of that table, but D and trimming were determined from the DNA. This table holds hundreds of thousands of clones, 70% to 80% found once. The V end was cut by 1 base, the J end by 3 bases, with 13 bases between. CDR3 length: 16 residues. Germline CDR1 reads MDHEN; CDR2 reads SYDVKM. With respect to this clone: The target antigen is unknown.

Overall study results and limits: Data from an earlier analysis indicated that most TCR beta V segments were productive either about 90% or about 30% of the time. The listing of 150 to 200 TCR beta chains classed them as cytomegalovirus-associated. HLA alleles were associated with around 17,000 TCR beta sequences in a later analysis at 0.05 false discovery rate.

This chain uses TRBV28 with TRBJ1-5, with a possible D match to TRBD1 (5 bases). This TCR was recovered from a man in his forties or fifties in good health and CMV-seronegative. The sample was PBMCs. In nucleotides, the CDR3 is TGTGCCAGCAGTTTATTCGTTGCAGGGTACAATCAGCCCCAGCATTTT. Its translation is CASSLFVAGYNQPQHF.